A single sample is the source of the 14 T cell receptor beta chains below, sequenced in a study of blood T cell repertoires in COVID-19 (TCRdb year 2020). The library was produced with the immunoSEQ multiplex PCR assay. Drawn from immuneACCESS, this table holds only the in-frame rearrangements with V and J called that TCRdb kept. Clones are partly lost; checked studies trace under half to an unresolved V gene and leave the rest unexplained. The sample data list approximately 180,000 clones, and roughly 88% of these were observed just once. Around 9.9% of the sample rests with the top ten. The sample was peripheral blood. These receptors all come from a human donor with active or convalescent COVID-19. The donor label of this sample is uncertain.

CDR3 protein: CAWNPGRKTNEKLFF. The CDR3 region has the DNA TGTGCCTGGAACCCAGGGAGGAAAACTAATGAAAAACTGTTTTTT. J is TRBJ1-4 and V is TRBV30; D may be TRBD1 (5 bases). The germline gives CDR1 GTSNPN, CDR2 SVGIG (reference sequence). V gave up 4 bases and J gave up 1 base, with 13 bases separating them. This CDR3 comprises 15 residues.

This chain joins TRBV28 and TRBJ2-3; unclear D gene. V lost 2 bases, J lost 2 bases, and 8 bases lay in between. The CDR3 loop spans 14 amino acids. Germline loops: CDR1 MDHEN, CDR2 SYDVKM. The CDR3 DNA is TGTGCCAGCAGTTTAGATCGCTACACAGATACGCAGTATTTT. This encodes CASSLDRYTDTQYF.

The J gene is TRBJ2-4, the V gene TRBV27, with 7 bases identical to TRBD2. The germline V gene has CDR1 MNHEY and CDR2 SMNVEV (reference sequence). This CDR3 comprises 14 residues. The ends lost 5 bases at V and 8 bases at J; junction bases unmatched: 9. The CDR3: CASSPVGRFHIQYF. The DNA for the CDR3 is TGTGCCAGCAGTCCCGTCGGGAGGTTTCACATTCAGTACTTC.

This clone has only one observation. This chain links TRBV2 with TRBJ1-1; D is unclear. This CDR3 is 13 amino acids long. With 8 bases removed from V and 7 bases from J, the gap between germline ends came to 17 bases. Germline lookup yields CDR1 SNHLY and CDR2 FYNNEI. The CDR3 sequence: CASQLQQLGEAFF. CDR3 in DNA: TGTGCCAGCCAGCTTCAACAGCTGGGTGAAGCTTTCTTT.

V and J are TRBV2 and TRBJ1-4; possibly TRBD1 for D (5 bases). The CDR3 is 16 residues long. Germline V gene lookup returns CDR1 SNHLY and CDR2 FYNNEI. V lost 4 bases and J 0 bases, leaving 12 bases between the germline ends. The CDR3 sequence is CASSVGTLATNEKLFF. DNA of the CDR3: TGTGCCAGCAGTGTAGGGACTTTAGCAACTAATGAAAAACTGTTTTTT.

The chain joins TRBV29-1 to TRBJ2-4, with 12 bases that match TRBD2. Losses at the gene ends were 2 bases for V and 3 bases for J; bases not matched to a gene: 8. CDR3 length: 17 amino acids. CDR1 SQVTM and CDR2 ANQGSEA come from the germline V gene. This CDR3 is CSVEPSGGAVGKNIQYF. The CDR3 region has the DNA TGCAGCGTTGAACCTAGCGGGGGGGCTGTCGGCAAAAACATTCAGTACTTC.

This chain connects TRBV7-2 to TRBJ2-7, with 14 bases fitting TRBD2. The CDR3 totals 17 residues. V trimming: 5 bases; J trimming: 1 base; junction bases outside the gene matches: 7. Per germline, CDR1 SGHTA and CDR2 FQGNSA. In DNA, the CDR3 is TGTGCCAGCAGCCTCCTGGGGACTAGCGGGGGTTCCTACGAGCAGTACTTC. It yields the protein CASSLLGTSGGSYEQYF.

This clone was counted many times. The rearrangement uses TRBV20-1 and TRBJ2-3, with TRBD2 matching over 8 bases. After removal of 3 bases from V and 0 bases from J, the junction contained 5 bases not matched to a gene. Germline lookup yields CDR1 DFQATT and CDR2 SNEGSKA (reference sequence). The CDR3 totals 15 residues. CDR3 region: CSASRSGVSTDTQYF. The CDR3 DNA is TGCAGTGCTAGTCGTAGCGGGGTGAGCACAGATACGCAGTATTTT.

J is TRBJ1-2 and V is TRBV19; D ambiguous. CDR3 size: 12 residues. The germline V gene has CDR1 LNHDA and CDR2 SQIVND (reference sequence). Trimming pared 6 bases from V and 6 bases from J, leaving 11 bases between. CDR3 nucleotides: TGTGCCAGTAGCGTCGGAGGCGATGGCTACACCTTC. Its protein product is CASSVGGDGYTF. Using reference TRBV19 and TRBJ1-2 for the parts outside the CDR3, the full variable domain is DGGITQSPKYLFRKEGQNVTLSCEQNLNHDAMYWYRQDPGQGLRLIYYSQIVNDFQKGDIAEGYSVSREKKESFPLTVTSAQKNPTAFYLCASSVGGDGYTFGSGTRLTVV.

The gene calls are TRBV5-4 and TRBJ1-2, with 7 bases matching TRBD1. Germline trimming cut 4 bases from V and 7 bases from J; bases unmatched to any gene: 13. Germline V CDR1 and CDR2: SGHNT, YYREEE (reference sequence). This CDR3 has 15 amino acids. CDR3 loop: CASSIPTGRKPGYTF. CDR3 DNA sequence: TGTGCCAGCAGCATTCCGACAGGGAGGAAGCCTGGCTACACCTTC.

The CDR3 DNA follows: TGTGCCAGCAGCCAACTTAGCGGGAGAGGGGATACGCAGTATTTT. Encoded protein: CASSQLSGRGDTQYF. The chain is built from TRBV11-2 and TRBJ2-3, with 9 bases aligning to TRBD2. Losses at the gene ends were 5 bases for V and 6 bases for J; bases not matched to a gene: 9. Germline V gene data show CDR1 as SGHAT and CDR2 as FQNNGV. The CDR3 is 15 amino acids. Full variable domain (missing parts from reference TRBV11-2 and TRBJ2-3): EAGVAQSPRYKIIEKRQSVAFWCNPISGHATLYWYQQILGQGPKLLIQFQNNGVVDDSQLPKDRFSAERLKGVDSTLKIQPAKLEDSAVYLCASSQLSGRGDTQYFGPGTRLTVL.

V usage is TRBV5-1 and J usage is TRBJ1-2; D is unresolved. The CDR3 sequence is 13 residues long. The V gene lost 7 bases and the J gene lost 2 bases, with 12 bases spanning the gap. CDR1 and CDR2 (germline): SGHRS, YFSETQ. CDR3 in DNA: TGCGCCAGCGGTCCGGTCGGGAACTATGGCTACACCTTC. Amino acid sequence: CASGPVGNYGYTF.

J is TRBJ1-2 and V is TRBV5-1; 8 bases align to TRBD1. This CDR3 has 15 residues. V lost 4 bases to trimming and J lost 7 bases; unmatched junction nucleotides: 12. Germline lookup yields CDR1 SGHRS and CDR2 YFSETQ. The CDR3 nucleotides read TGCGCCAGCAGCCTCGCCCGGACAGGGCTGGGTGGCTACACCTTC. Amino acids: CASSLARTGLGGYTF.

The table lists this clone with a count of one. V gene TRBV5-5 combines with J gene TRBJ1-6; tentative D call: TRBD1 (6 bases). Trimming removed 2 bases at V and 10 bases at J, with 22 bases between. CDR1 is SGHKS and CDR2 is YYEKEE in the germline V gene (reference sequence). This CDR3 is built from 17 residues. For the CDR3, the DNA is TGTGCCAGCAGCTTTGGAACTACAGGGCACAATGGCTCACCCCTCCACTTT. Residues: CASSFGTTGHNGSPLHF.